This T cell receptor beta chain was obtained from a study of T cell changes during pregnancy in multiple sclerosis. This CDR3 has 14 amino acids. V was shortened by 7 bases and J by 2 bases, with 14 bases between the two germline ends. Per the germline V gene, CDR1 is LNHDA and CDR2 is SQIVND (reference sequence). Profiling relied on immunoSEQ multiplex PCR, and the TCRdb table lists in-frame clones only, not all of them. The data show some 60,000 clones, approximately 90% seen once. This sequence was found in a female donor with multiple sclerosis, enrolled in a pregnancy study. This rearrangement joins TRBV19 to TRBJ1-1; D is possibly TRBD1 (5 bases). This specimen was CD4+ T cells from peripheral blood mononuclear cells, taken in the first trimester of pregnancy. The CDR3 bases are TGTGCCAGTACCATCCGGGGGATTAACACTGAAGCTTTCTTT. Its protein product is CASTIRGINTEAFF.